A selection of T cell receptor beta chains follows, all from one sample in a study of T cell responses to AZD1222 COVID-19 vaccine. Assay: immunoSEQ multiplex PCR; the TCRdb copy retains only in-frame clones and omits some. The sample records roughly 49,000 clones, more than 60% being singletons. The sequenced sample was peripheral blood, obtained on day 0 of MenACWY control vaccination. Source of these receptors: an adult in good health. The CDR3 runs from the conserved cysteine through the conserved F or W. The listing skips clone size in some rows; elsewhere it reads once, few, many or a size class.

clone_size,j_call,v_call,cdr3_aa
-,TRBJ2-7,TRBV6-2/TRBV6-3,CASSGQVRRAREQYF
few,TRBJ1-1,TRBV10-1,CASRSRQNTEAFF
-,TRBJ1-3,TRBV13,CASSYDRGGNTIYF
few,TRBJ1-2,TRBV6-1,CASSEILDWDRGWYYTF
once,TRBJ2-3,TRBV12-5,CASGLGLAGGTDTQYF
-,TRBJ1-2,TRBV2,CASSRDSVYGYTF
-,TRBJ2-2,TRBV12-3/TRBV12-4,CASIGETGELFF
-,TRBJ1-5,TRBV29-1,CSVAGSNQPQHF
-,TRBJ1-1,TRBV20-1,CSPGKRTEAFF
-,TRBJ1-2,TRBV5-1,CASRWGQGDGYTF
-,TRBJ2-1,TRBV24-1,CATRLRGASEDNEQFF
-,TRBJ1-3,TRBV19,CASSKLRDNSGNTIYF
-,TRBJ1-2,TRBV30,CAWSETGNYGYTF
-,TRBJ2-7,TRBV6-5,CASSFSGGDEQYF
-,TRBJ2-2,TRBV30,CAWTGTMAGELFF
-,TRBJ1-5,TRBV29-1,CSVRHASNQPQHF
-,TRBJ2-5,TRBV3-1/TRBV3-2,CASSPIGETQYF
-,TRBJ1-1,TRBV6-5,CASRSGTGGNTEAFF
few,TRBJ2-5,TRBV2,CASSEYQTQYF